These T cell receptor beta chains were read from a single sample in a study of identifying expanded T cells in peripheral blood. Assay used: immunoSEQ multiplex PCR; TCRdb lists only in-frame clones, some missing. The sample lists approximately 100,000 clones; around 89% were seen once. Input material: blood. The receptors were gathered from a person between 18 and 75 years old in good health. CDR3s include the opening cysteine and the closing phenylalanine or tryptophan. D genes are given only for firm matches. Size tells how often a clone was seen (once, few, many) or the class of an expanded clone, and some rows leave it out.

TRBJ2-5,TRBV11-2,TRBD2,NA,CASSLFGTSGGGVLETQYF,TGTGCCAGCAGCTTATTTGGGACTAGCGGGGGAGGGGTTCTAGAGACCCAGTACTTC
TRBJ2-3,TRBV2,NA,NA,CASSPPQLWSDTQYF,TGTGCCAGCAGTCCCCCCCAGCTTTGGTCAGATACGCAGTATTTT
TRBJ2-4,TRBV6-1,NA,NA,CASSEVGSGKNIQYF,TGTGCCAGCAGTGAAGTCGGGTCGGGGAAAAACATTCAGTACTTC
TRBJ1-5,TRBV19,TRBD1,NA,CASSMDRHLIGNQPQHF,TGTGCCAGTAGTATGGACAGGCACTTAATAGGCAATCAGCCCCAGCATTTT
TRBJ1-5,TRBV19,NA,NA,CASTLRVNQPQHF,TGTGCCAGTACCCTGAGAGTTAATCAGCCCCAGCATTTT
TRBJ2-5,TRBV10-3,TRBD1,NA,CAISELGGGETQYF,TGTGCCATCAGTGAATTAGGGGGCGGAGAGACCCAGTACTTC
TRBJ1-1,TRBV28,NA,NA,CASRPDRGWVAF,TGTGCCAGCCGCCCAGACCGGGGATGGGTCGCATTT
TRBJ2-2,TRBV7-2,TRBD2,once,CASSPLSAGANTGELFF,TGTGCCAGCAGCCCCCTCTCAGCGGGGGCGAACACCGGGGAGCTGTTTTTT
TRBJ2-3,TRBV2,TRBD1,NA,CASPGTGFTDTQYF,TGTGCCAGTCCCGGGACAGGGTTCACAGATACGCAGTATTTT
TRBJ1-1,TRBV6-1,NA,NA,CASSEVFEAFF,TGTGCCAGCAGTGAAGTCTTTGAAGCTTTCTTT
TRBJ1-6,TRBV5-6,NA,NA,CASSNFYNSPLHF,TGTGCCAGCAGCAATTTCTATAATTCACCCCTCCACTTT
TRBJ2-2,TRBV15,NA,NA,CATSRDTASSVTGELFF,TGTGCCACCAGCAGAGATACGGCTTCCAGCGTCACCGGGGAGCTGTTTTTT
TRBJ2-7,TRBV5-6,NA,NA,CASSRRGSGSYEQYF,TGTGCCAGCAGCCGAAGGGGTTCTGGATCCTACGAGCAGTACTTC
TRBJ1-1,TRBV19,NA,NA,CASSASGADKAFF,TGTGCCAGTAGTGCTTCCGGGGCAGACAAAGCTTTCTTT
TRBJ1-1,TRBV6-5,NA,NA,CASSYKAQVTEAFF,TGTGCCAGCAGTTACAAAGCTCAGGTAACTGAAGCTTTCTTT
TRBJ1-2,TRBV6-5,TRBD1,NA,CASSYNGQGDYGYTF,TGTGCCAGCAGTTACAACGGACAGGGGGACTATGGCTACACCTTC
TRBJ1-6,TRBV6-5,NA,NA,CASSLLLGEAPLHF,TGTGCCAGCAGTTTACTCCTGGGGGAGGCACCCCTCCACTTT
TRBJ1-6,TRBV7-2,NA,once,CASSLAGVSSYNSPLHF,TGTGCCAGCAGCTTGGCAGGGGTGAGCTCCTATAATTCACCCCTCCACTTT
TRBJ1-1,TRBV6-5,NA,NA,CASTAGREAFF,TGTGCCAGCACAGCAGGCAGGGAAGCTTTCTTT
TRBJ1-1,TRBV7-9,NA,NA,CASSLAGRGNTEAFF,TGTGCCAGCAGCTTAGCTGGCAGGGGGAACACTGAAGCTTTCTTT
TRBJ2-5,TRBV5-1,NA,NA,CASSSQETQYF,TGCGCCAGCAGCTCCCAAGAGACCCAGTACTTC
TRBJ1-2,TRBV10-3,NA,NA,CAISERQPFRDGYTF,TGTGCCATCAGTGAGCGACAGCCCTTTAGGGATGGCTACACCTTC
TRBJ2-7,TRBV5-6,TRBD1,NA,CASSSWTGSQHEQYF,TGTGCCAGCAGCTCATGGACAGGGTCTCAGCACGAGCAGTACTTC
TRBJ1-2,TRBV2,NA,NA,CASSETLNYGYTF,TGTGCCAGCAGTGAGACCTTGAACTATGGCTACACCTTC
TRBJ1-1,TRBV30,NA,NA,CAWSVPDFYAEAFF,TGTGCCTGGAGCGTTCCGGACTTCTACGCTGAAGCTTTCTTT
TRBJ1-3,TRBV9,NA,NA,CASSARSSGNTIYF,TGTGCCAGCAGCGCGAGGTCCTCTGGAAACACCATATATTTT
TRBJ2-3,TRBV5-4,NA,NA,CASSLENTFTDTQYF,TGTGCCAGCAGCTTGGAGAACACCTTCACAGATACGCAGTATTTT
TRBJ2-3,TRBV18,NA,NA,CASSPPGLSADTQYF,TGTGCCAGCTCACCTCCGGGGTTGTCGGCAGATACGCAGTATTTT
TRBJ1-2,TRBV2,NA,NA,CASSATGRYYGYTF,TGTGCCAGCAGTGCGACGGGCAGGTACTATGGCTACACCTTC
TRBJ1-3,TRBV29-1,NA,NA,CSVGDAANTIYF,TGCAGCGTTGGGGATGCGGCGAACACCATATATTTT
TRBJ2-7,TRBV11-2,NA,NA,CASRGGGRYEQYF,TGTGCCAGTCGGGGCGGAGGCCGCTACGAGCAGTACTTC
TRBJ1-4,TRBV28,NA,NA,CASRGTNEKLFF,TGTGCCAGCAGGGGGACTAATGAAAAACTGTTTTTT